Described below is a single T cell receptor (beta chain) sequence and its context. Methods used by the authors: From reference gene primer amplification, estimates of nucleated cell counts were derived. The method was immunoSEQ multiplex PCR; TCRdb's version includes in-frame clones alone and lacks a portion of them. That table gives V, J and clone size, and the DNA gave D and trimming. The sample holds approximately 100,000 clones, roughly 89% seen once. V lost 8 bases and J 8 bases, leaving 22 bases between the germline ends. The CDR3 covers 16 residues. From germline, CDR1 is SNHLY and CDR2 FYNNEI. Those enrolled in Seattle joined during active infection and were followed longitudinally afterward. These data are taken from a study of blood T cell repertoires in COVID-19. Across the whole study: Some COVID-19 samples were acute and others convalescent; all came from the United States, Italy and Spain. The cDNA or gDNA used as material had been derived from T cells, B-cell-depleted T cells, or PBMCs.

V and J are TRBV2 and TRBJ1-6, with D perhaps TRBD1 (6 bases). The sequencing input was peripheral blood. The TCR comes from a human donor with COVID-19, enrolled during active disease. The donor label of this sample is uncertain. For the CDR3, the DNA is TGTGCCAGCTCGACAGGTGCCTCGGTGTATCATTCACCCCTCCACTTT. This translates into CASSTGASVYHSPLHF.